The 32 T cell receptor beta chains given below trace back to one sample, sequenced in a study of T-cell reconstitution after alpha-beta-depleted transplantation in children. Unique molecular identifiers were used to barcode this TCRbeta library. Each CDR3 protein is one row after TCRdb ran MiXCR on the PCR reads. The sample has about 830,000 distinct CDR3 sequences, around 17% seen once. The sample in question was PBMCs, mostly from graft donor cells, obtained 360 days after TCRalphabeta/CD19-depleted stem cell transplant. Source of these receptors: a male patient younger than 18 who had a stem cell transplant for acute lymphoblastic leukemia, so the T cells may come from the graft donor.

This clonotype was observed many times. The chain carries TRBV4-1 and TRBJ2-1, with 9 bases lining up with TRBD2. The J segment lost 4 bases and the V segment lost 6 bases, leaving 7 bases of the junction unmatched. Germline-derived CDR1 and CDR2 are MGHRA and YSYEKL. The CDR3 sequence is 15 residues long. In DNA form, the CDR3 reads TGCGCCAGCAGACTTAGCGGGAGATCTTACAATGAGCAGTTCTTC. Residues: CASRLSGRSYNEQFF.

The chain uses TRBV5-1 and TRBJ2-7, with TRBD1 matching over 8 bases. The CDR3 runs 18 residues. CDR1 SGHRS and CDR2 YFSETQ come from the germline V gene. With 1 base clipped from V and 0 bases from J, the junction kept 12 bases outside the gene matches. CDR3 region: CASSLFGIRTGISYEQYF. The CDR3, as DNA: TGCGCCAGCAGCTTGTTTGGGATCAGGACAGGGATCTCCTACGAGCAGTACTTC.

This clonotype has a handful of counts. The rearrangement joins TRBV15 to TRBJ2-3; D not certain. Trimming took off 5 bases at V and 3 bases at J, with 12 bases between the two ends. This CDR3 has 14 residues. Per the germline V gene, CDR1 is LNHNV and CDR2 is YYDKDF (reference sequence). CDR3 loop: CATSDLFETDTQYF. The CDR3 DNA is TGTGCCACCAGCGATTTATTTGAGACAGATACGCAGTATTTT.

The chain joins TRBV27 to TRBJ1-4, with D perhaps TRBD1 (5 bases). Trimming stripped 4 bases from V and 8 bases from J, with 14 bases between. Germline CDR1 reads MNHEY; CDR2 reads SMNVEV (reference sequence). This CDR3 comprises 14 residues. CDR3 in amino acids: CASSSGRVAEKLFF. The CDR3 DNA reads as TGTGCCAGCAGTTCGGGACGAGTAGCGGAAAAACTGTTTTTT.

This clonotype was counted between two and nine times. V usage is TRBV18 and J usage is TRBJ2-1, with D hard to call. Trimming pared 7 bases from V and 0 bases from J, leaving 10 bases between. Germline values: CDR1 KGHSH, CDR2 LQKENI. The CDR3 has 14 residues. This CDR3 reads CASFPASSYNEQFF. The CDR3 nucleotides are TGTGCCAGCTTCCCGGCTAGCTCCTACAATGAGCAGTTCTTC. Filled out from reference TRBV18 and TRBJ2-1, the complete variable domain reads NAGVMQNPRHLVRRRGQEARLRCSPMKGHSHVYWYRQLPEEGLKFMVYLQKENIIDESGMPKERFSAEFPKEGPSILRIQQVVRGDSAAYFCASFPASSYNEQFFGPGTRLTVL.

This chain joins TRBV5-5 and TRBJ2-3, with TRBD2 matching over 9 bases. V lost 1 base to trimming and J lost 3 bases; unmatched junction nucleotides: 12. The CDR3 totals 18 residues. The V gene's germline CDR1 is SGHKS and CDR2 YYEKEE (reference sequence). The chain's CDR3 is CASSLTQSLAGVTDTQYF. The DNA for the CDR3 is TGTGCCAGCAGCTTGACCCAGAGTTTAGCGGGAGTTACAGATACGCAGTATTTT.

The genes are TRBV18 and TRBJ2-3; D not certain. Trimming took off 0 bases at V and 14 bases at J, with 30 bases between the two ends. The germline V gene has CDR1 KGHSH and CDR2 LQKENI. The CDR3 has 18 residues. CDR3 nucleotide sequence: TGTGCCAGCTCACCACCTGGGGTAACCCGGCCCTATACCGACGCTAGGTATTTT. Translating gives CASSPPGVTRPYTDARYF.

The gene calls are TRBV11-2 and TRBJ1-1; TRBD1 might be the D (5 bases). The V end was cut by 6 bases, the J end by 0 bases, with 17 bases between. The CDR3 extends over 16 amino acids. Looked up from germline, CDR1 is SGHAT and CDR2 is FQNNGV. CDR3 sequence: CASSRGERTMNTEAFF. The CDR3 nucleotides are TGTGCCAGCAGTCGGGGGGAAAGAACCATGAACACTGAAGCTTTCTTT.

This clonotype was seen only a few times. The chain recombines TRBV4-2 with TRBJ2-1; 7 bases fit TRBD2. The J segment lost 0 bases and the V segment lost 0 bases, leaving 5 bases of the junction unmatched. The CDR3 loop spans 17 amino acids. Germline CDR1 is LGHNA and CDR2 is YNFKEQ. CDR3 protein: CASSQEPGGSSYNEQFF. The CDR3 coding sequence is TGTGCCAGCAGCCAAGAACCGGGCGGGAGCTCCTACAATGAGCAGTTCTTC.

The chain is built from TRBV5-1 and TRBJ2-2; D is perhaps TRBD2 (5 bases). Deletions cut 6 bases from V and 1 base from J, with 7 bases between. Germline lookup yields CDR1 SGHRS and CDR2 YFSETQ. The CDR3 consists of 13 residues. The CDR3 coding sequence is TGCGCCAGCACGAGCGGGAACACCGGGGAGCTGTTTTTT. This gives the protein CASTSGNTGELFF.

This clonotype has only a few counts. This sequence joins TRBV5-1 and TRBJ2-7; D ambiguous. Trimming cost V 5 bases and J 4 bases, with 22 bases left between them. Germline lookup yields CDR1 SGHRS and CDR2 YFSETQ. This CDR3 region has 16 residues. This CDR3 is CASSPGSWTEPYEQYF. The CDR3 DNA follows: TGCGCCAGCAGTCCGGGTAGCTGGACGGAACCTTACGAGCAGTACTTC.

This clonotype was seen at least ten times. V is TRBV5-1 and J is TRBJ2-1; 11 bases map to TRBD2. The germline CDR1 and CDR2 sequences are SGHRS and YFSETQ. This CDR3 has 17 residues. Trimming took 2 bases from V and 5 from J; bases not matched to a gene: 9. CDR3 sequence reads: CASSFSLAGGQDNEQFF. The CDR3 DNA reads TGCGCCAGCAGCTTCTCCTTAGCGGGAGGGCAAGACAATGAGCAGTTCTTC.

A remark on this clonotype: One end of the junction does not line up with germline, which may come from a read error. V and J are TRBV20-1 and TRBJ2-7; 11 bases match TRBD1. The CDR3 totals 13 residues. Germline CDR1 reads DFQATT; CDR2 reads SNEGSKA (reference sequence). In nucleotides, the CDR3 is TGCAGTGCGGGACAGGGGGGGCACTACGAGCAGTGCTTC. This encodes CSAGQGGHYEQCF.

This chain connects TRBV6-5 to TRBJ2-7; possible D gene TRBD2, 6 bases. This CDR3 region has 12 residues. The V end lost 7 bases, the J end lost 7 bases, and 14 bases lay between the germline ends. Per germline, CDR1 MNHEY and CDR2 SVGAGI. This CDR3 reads CASNILGGEQYF. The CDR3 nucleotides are TGTGCCAGCAACATACTGGGGGGTGAGCAGTACTTC.

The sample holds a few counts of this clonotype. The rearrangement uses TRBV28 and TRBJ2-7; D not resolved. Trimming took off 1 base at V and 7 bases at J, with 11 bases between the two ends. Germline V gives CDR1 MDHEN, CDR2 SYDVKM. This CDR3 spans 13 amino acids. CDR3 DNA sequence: TGTGCCAGCAGTTTATTGGGGTTGGGGGAGCAGTACTTC. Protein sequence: CASSLLGLGEQYF.

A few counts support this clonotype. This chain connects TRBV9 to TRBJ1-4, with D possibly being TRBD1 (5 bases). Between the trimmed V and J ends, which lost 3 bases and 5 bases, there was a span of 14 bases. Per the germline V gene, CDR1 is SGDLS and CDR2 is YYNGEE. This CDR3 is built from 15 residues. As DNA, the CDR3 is TGTGCCAGCAGCGGCCGGGACGGTCTGAATGAAAAACTGTTTTTT. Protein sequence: CASSGRDGLNEKLFF. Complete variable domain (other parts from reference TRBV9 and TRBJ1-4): DSGVTQTPKHLITATGQRVTLRCSPRSGDLSVYWYQQSLDQGLQFLIQYYNGEERAKGNILERFSAQQFPDLHSELNLSSLELGDSALYFCASSGRDGLNEKLFFGSGTQLSVL.

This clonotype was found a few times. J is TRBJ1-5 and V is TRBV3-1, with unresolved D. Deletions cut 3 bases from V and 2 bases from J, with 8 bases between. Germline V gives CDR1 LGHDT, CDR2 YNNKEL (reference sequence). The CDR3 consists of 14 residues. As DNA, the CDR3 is TGTGCCAGCAGCCAGACCCCGGGCAATCAGCCCCAGCATTTT. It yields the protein CASSQTPGNQPQHF. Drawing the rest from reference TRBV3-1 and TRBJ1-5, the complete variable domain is DTAVSQTPKYLVTQMGNDKSIKCEQNLGHDTMYWYKQDSKKFLKIMFSYNNKELIINETVPNRFSPKSPDKAHLNLHINSLELGDSAVYFCASSQTPGNQPQHFGDGTRLSIL.

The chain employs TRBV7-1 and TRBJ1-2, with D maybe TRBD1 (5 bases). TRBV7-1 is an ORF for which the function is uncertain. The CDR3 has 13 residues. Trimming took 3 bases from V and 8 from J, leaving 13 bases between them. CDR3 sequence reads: CASSSSDSEGYTF. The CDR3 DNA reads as TGTGCCAGCAGCTCCTCCGACAGTGAAGGCTACACCTTC.

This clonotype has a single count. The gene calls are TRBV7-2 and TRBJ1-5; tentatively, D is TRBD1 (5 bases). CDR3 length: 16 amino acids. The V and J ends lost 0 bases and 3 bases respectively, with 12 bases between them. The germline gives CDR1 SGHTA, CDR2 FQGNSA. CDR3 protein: CASSLARGTLNQPQHF. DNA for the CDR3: TGTGCCAGCAGCTTAGCAAGGGGTACCCTCAATCAGCCCCAGCATTTT.

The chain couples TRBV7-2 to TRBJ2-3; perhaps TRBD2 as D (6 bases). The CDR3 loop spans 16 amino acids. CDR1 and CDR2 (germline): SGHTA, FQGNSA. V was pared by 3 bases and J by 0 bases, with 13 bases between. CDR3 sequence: CASSFLAPASTDTQYF. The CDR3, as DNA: TGTGCCAGCAGCTTCCTAGCGCCCGCTAGCACAGATACGCAGTATTTT. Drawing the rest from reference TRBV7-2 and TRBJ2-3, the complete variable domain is GAGVSQSPSNKVTEKGKDVELRCDPISGHTALYWYRQSLGQGLEFLIYFQGNSAPDKSGLPSDRFSAERTGGSVSTLTIQRTQQEDSAVYLCASSFLAPASTDTQYFGPGTRLTVL.

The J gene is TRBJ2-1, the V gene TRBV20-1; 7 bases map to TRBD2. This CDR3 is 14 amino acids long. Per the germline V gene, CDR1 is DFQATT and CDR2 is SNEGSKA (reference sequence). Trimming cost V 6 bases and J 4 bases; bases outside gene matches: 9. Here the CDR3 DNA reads TGCAGTGCCCCGGAGAGCGGGGTTTACAATGAGCAGTTCTTC. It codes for CSAPESGVYNEQFF.

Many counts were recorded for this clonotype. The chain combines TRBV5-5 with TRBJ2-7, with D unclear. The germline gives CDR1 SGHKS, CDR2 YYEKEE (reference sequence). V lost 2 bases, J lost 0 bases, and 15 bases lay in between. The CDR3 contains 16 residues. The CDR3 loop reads CASSFWTGRTSYEQYF. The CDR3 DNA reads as TGTGCCAGCAGCTTCTGGACCGGAAGGACCTCCTACGAGCAGTACTTC.

The CDR3 DNA follows: TGCAGCGTTGCGACTAGCGGGATTGAGCAGTTCTTC. Protein sequence: CSVATSGIEQFF. The J gene is TRBJ2-1, the V gene TRBV29-1, with 11 bases that match TRBD2. This CDR3 spans 12 amino acids. The V and J ends lost 4 bases and 9 bases, in that order; junction bases with no gene match: 2. Germline V gene data show CDR1 as SQVTM and CDR2 as ANQGSEA.

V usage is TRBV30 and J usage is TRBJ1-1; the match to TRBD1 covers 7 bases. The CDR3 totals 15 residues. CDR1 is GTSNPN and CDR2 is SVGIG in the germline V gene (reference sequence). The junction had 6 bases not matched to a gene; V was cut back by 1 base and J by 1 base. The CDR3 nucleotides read TGTGCCTGGAGTGCCCGGGGACAGACGAACACTGAAGCTTTCTTT. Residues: CAWSARGQTNTEAFF.

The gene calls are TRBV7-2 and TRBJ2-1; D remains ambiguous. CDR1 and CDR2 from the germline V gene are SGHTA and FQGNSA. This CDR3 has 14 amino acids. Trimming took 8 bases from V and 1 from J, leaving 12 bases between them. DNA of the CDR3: TGTGCCAGCTTGACCACAAGATCCTACAATGAGCAGTTCTTC. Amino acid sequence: CASLTTRSYNEQFF. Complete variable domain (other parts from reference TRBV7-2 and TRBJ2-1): GAGVSQSPSNKVTEKGKDVELRCDPISGHTALYWYRQSLGQGLEFLIYFQGNSAPDKSGLPSDRFSAERTGGSVSTLTIQRTQQEDSAVYLCASLTTRSYNEQFFGPGTRLTVL.

The CDR3 region is CATSDGPSGRVQETQYF. For the CDR3, the DNA is TGTGCCACCAGTGATGGACCAAGCGGGAGGGTCCAAGAGACCCAGTACTTC. This chain connects TRBV24-1 to TRBJ2-5; the match to TRBD2 covers 10 bases. V shed 3 bases and J 1 base; nucleotides not matched to a gene: 7. There are 17 residues in the CDR3. Germline CDR1 reads KGHDR; CDR2 reads SFDVKD.

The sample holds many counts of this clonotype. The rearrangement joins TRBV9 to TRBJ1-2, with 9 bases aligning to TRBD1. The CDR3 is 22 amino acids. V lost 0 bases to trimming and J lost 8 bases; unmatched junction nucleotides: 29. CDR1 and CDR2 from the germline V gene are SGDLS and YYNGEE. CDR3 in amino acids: CASSVDVRLDRDRENKGRGYTF. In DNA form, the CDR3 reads TGTGCCAGCAGCGTAGACGTTAGGTTGGATCGGGACAGGGAGAATAAAGGGCGCGGCTACACCTTC. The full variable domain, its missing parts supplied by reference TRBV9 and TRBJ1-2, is DSGVTQTPKHLITATGQRVTLRCSPRSGDLSVYWYQQSLDQGLQFLIQYYNGEERAKGNILERFSAQQFPDLHSELNLSSLELGDSALYFCASSVDVRLDRDRENKGRGYTFGSGTRLTVV.

DNA for the CDR3: TGTGCCACCAGCTTCAACCGGGCAGCCTACAATGAGCAGTTCTTC. Its protein is CATSFNRAAYNEQFF. The chain has TRBV15 and TRBJ2-1; D unresolved. This CDR3 spans 15 amino acids. Germline-derived CDR1 and CDR2 are LNHNV and YYDKDF (reference sequence). Trimming pared 5 bases from V and 2 bases from J, leaving 13 bases between.

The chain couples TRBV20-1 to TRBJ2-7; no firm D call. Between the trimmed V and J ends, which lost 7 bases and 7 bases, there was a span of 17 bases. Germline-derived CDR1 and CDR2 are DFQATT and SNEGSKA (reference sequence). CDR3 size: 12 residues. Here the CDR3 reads CSVKGSSWEQYF. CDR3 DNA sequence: TGCAGTGTAAAAGGGTCCTCTTGGGAGCAGTACTTC.

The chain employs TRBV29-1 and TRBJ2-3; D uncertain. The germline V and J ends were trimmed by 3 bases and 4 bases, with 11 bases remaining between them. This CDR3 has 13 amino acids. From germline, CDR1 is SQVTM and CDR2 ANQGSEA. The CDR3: CSVEEAMADTQYF. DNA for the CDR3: TGCAGCGTTGAGGAAGCAATGGCAGATACGCAGTATTTT.

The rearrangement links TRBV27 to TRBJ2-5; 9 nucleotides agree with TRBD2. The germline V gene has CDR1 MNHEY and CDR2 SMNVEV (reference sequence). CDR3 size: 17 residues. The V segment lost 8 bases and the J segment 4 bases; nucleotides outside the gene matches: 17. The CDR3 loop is CASSHDIAGEDPETQYF. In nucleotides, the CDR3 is TGTGCCAGCTCCCACGATATAGCGGGAGAAGACCCAGAGACCCAGTACTTC.

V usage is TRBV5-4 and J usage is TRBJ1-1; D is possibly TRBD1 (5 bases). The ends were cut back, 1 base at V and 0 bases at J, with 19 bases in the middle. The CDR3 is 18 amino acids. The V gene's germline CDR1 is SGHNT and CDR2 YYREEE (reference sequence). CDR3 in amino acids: CASSLNGAGTFVNTEAFF. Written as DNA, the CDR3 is TGTGCCAGCAGCTTGAACGGGGCAGGGACGTTCGTGAACACTGAAGCTTTCTTT.